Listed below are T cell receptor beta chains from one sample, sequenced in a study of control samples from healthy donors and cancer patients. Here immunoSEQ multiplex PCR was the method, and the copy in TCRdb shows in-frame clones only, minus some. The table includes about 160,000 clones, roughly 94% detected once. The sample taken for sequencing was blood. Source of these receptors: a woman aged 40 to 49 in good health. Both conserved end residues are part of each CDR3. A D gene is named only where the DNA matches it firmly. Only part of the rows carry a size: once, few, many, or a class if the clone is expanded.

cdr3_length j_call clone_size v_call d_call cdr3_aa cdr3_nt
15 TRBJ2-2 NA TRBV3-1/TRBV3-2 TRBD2 CASSRNLAGAGELFF TGTGCCAGCAGCCGGAATCTAGCGGGGGCTGGGGAGCTGTTTTTT
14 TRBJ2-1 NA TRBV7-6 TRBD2 CASSVSGWYNEQFF TGTGCCAGCAGCGTTAGCGGGTGGTACAATGAGCAGTTCTTC
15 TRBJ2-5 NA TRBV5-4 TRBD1 CASSSKTGGQETQYF TGTGCCAGCAGCTCGAAGACAGGGGGCCAAGAGACCCAGTACTTC
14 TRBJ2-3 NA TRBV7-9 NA CRGSRIYYTDTQYF TGTAGAGGCAGTAGAATTTATTACACAGATACGCAGTATTTT
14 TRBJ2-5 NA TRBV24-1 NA CATSDGRYQETQYF TGTGCCACCAGTGATGGACGGTACCAAGAGACCCAGTACTTC
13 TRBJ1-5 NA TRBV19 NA CASSMSLNQPQHF TGTGCCAGTAGTATGTCCCTCAATCAGCCCCAGCATTTT
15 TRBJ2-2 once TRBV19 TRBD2 CASSILSGRAGELFF TGTGCCAGTAGTATTCTTAGCGGGAGGGCCGGGGAGCTGTTTTTT
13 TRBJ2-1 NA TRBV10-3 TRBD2 CAIAGTKDNEQFF TGTGCCATCGCCGGGACTAAAGACAATGAGCAGTTCTTC
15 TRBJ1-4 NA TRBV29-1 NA CSVERFAASGEKLFF TGCAGCGTTGAGAGATTCGCGGCCTCGGGTGAAAAACTGTTTTTT
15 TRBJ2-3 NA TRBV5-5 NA CASSFQATSTDTQYF TGTGCCAGCAGCTTCCAAGCGACAAGCACAGATACGCAGTATTTT
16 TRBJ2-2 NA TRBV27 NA CASSLGGRTSTGELFF TGTGCCAGCAGTTTAGGAGGCAGGACCTCGACCGGGGAGCTGTTTTTT
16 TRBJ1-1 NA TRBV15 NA CATSRGTAMGDREAFF TGTGCCACCAGCAGAGGGACTGCGATGGGGGACCGTGAAGCTTTCTTT
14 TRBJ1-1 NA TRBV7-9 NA CASSLEGLNTEAFF TGTGCCAGCAGCTTAGAGGGGCTGAACACTGAAGCTTTCTTT
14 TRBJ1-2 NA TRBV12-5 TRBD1 CASGPGQGLYGYTF TGTGCTAGTGGTCCCGGACAGGGCCTCTATGGCTACACCTTC